The sequence of this T cell receptor (beta chain) was determined in a study of identical twins. Findings and limits, study-wide: Out-of-frame beta chain sequences displayed weaker excess sharing between twins.

Template switching added a universal primer site; cDNA carried unique molecular identifiers. From the 5' RACE reads, TCRdb called clonotypes with MiXCR, one entry per CDR3 protein. The table lists approximately 470,000 distinct CDR3 sequences, approximately 15% of them singletons. The CDR3 is 14 amino acids. J was trimmed by 7 bases and V by 1 base; bases with no gene match: 5. CDR1 and CDR2 (germline): SGHRS, YFSETQ. This clonotype has just a few counts. Its target is unknown. This same sample was also taken into another study, of yellow fever vaccine responses in identical twins.

The sequenced sample was CD4+ T cells sorted from blood. This TCR was sampled from a woman younger than 30 in good health. The chain couples TRBV5-1 to TRBJ2-1, with 7 nucleotides matching TRBD2. In DNA, the CDR3 is TGCGCCAGCAGCTTGAAGGGAGGGATAAATGAGCAGTTCTTC. It is translated as CASSLKGGINEQFF. The entire variable domain, with the rest obtained from reference TRBV5-1 and TRBJ2-1, is as follows: KAGVTQTPRYLIKTRGQQVTLSCSPISGHRSVSWYQQTPGQGLQFLFEYFSETQRNKGNFPGRFSGRQFSNSRSEMNVSTLELGDSALYLCASSLKGGINEQFFGPGTRLTVL.